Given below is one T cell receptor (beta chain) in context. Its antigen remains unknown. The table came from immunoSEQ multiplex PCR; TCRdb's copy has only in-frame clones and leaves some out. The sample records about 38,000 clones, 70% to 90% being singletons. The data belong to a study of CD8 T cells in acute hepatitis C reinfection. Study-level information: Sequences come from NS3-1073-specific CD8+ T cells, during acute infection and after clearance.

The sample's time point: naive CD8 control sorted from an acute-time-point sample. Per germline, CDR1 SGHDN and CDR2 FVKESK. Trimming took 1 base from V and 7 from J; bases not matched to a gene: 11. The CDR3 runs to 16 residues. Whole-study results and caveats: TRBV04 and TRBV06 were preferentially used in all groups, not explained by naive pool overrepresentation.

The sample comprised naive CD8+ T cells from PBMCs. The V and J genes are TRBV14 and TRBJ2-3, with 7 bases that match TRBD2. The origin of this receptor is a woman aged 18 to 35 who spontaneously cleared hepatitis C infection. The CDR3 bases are TGTGCCAGCAGCCAAGTGTTCCGCGGGAGCCATAATACGCAGTATTTT. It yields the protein CASSQVFRGSHNTQYF. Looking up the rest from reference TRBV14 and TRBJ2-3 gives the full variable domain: EAGVTQFPSHSVIEKGQTVTLRCDPISGHDNLYWYRRVMGKEIKFLLHFVKESKQDESGMPNNRFLAERTGGTYSTLKVQPAELEDSGVYFCASSQVFRGSHNTQYFGPGTRLTVL.